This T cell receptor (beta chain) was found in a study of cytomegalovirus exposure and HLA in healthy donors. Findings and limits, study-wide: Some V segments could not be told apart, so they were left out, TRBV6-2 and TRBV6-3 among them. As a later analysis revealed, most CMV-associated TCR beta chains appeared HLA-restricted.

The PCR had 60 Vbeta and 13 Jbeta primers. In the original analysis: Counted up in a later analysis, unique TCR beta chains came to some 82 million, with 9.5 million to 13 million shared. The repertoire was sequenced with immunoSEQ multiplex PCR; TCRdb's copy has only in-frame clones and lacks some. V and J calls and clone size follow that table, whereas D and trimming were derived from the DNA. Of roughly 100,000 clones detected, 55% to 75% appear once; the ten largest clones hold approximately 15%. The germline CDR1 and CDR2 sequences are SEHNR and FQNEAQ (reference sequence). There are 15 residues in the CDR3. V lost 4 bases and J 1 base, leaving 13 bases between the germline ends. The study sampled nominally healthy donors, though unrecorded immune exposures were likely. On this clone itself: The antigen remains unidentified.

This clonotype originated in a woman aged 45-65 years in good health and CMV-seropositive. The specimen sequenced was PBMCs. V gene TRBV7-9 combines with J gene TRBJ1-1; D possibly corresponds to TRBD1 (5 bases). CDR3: CASSSWTGGNTEAFF. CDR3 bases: TGTGCCAGCAGCTCTTGGACCGGGGGGAACACTGAAGCTTTCTTT.